In this sample, the clone carrying this T cell receptor beta chain turned up many times. Its matching antigen is unknown. These data belong to a study of CD8 T cells in ankylosing spondylitis. General observations from the study: Prior work had noted some motif variants in reactive arthritis blood and synovial fluid. Disease-linked clones, CD8+, were relatively rare in peripheral blood. A motif in TCR beta, a set of several highly homologous variants, appeared characteristic of ankylosing spondylitis blood.

Germline assignment: CDR1 SGHVS and CDR2 FNYEAQ. Trimming removed 1 base from V and 7 bases from J, with 8 bases in between. This CDR3 comprises 14 residues. Construction of TCR beta libraries was performed using quantitative 5'-RACE with molecular barcodes. TCRdb fed the 5' RACE reads into MiXCR, producing one record per CDR3 protein. The data contain about 92,000 distinct CDR3 sequences, around 10% of them singletons. Material for sequencing was blood, either unsorted or a sorted T cell fraction (not recorded which). V usage is TRBV7-6 and J usage is TRBJ1-6; TRBD1 might be the D (6 bases). This receptor was taken from a male donor with ankylosing spondylitis or in good health (not recorded which). CDR3 region: CASSLGRGNSPLHF. Here the CDR3 DNA reads TGTGCCAGCAGCTTAGGCAGGGGAAATTCACCCCTCCACTTT. Looking up the rest from reference TRBV7-6 and TRBJ1-6 gives the full variable domain: GAGVSQSPRYKVTKRGQDVALRCDPISGHVSLYWYRQALGQGPEFLTYFNYEAQQDKSGLPNDRFSAERPEGSISTLTIQRTEQRDSAMYRCASSLGRGNSPLHFGNGTRLTVT.